This TCR beta chain was sequenced in a study of identical twins. Notes on the study in general: Models, which agreed with sharing between unrelated individuals, nonetheless underestimated the out-of-frame TCR alpha sharing seen in monozygotic twins. The abundant beta clonotypes from cord blood had fewer insertions, and memory repertoires had none of this.

Healthy Caucasian donors formed the entire cohort. Each CDR3 protein gets one entry after TCRdb re-called the 5' RACE reads with MiXCR. The sample lists around 100,000 distinct CDR3 sequences, 5.9% occurring once. V was pared by 5 bases and J by 7 bases, with 8 bases of the junction left unmatched. This CDR3 region has 15 residues. Germline CDR1 SGHNT, CDR2 YENEEA. This clonotype has a count of ten or more. Its cognate antigen is unknown. Sample: memory T cells sorted from blood. The chain combines TRBV11-3 with TRBJ2-2; 9 bases are shared with TRBD1. The source of this sequence is a woman aged 45-65 years in good health. The CDR3 region has the DNA TGTGCCAGCAGCATAGGGACAGGGTCTGGCGGGGAGCTGTTTTTT. This translates into CASSIGTGSGGELFF.